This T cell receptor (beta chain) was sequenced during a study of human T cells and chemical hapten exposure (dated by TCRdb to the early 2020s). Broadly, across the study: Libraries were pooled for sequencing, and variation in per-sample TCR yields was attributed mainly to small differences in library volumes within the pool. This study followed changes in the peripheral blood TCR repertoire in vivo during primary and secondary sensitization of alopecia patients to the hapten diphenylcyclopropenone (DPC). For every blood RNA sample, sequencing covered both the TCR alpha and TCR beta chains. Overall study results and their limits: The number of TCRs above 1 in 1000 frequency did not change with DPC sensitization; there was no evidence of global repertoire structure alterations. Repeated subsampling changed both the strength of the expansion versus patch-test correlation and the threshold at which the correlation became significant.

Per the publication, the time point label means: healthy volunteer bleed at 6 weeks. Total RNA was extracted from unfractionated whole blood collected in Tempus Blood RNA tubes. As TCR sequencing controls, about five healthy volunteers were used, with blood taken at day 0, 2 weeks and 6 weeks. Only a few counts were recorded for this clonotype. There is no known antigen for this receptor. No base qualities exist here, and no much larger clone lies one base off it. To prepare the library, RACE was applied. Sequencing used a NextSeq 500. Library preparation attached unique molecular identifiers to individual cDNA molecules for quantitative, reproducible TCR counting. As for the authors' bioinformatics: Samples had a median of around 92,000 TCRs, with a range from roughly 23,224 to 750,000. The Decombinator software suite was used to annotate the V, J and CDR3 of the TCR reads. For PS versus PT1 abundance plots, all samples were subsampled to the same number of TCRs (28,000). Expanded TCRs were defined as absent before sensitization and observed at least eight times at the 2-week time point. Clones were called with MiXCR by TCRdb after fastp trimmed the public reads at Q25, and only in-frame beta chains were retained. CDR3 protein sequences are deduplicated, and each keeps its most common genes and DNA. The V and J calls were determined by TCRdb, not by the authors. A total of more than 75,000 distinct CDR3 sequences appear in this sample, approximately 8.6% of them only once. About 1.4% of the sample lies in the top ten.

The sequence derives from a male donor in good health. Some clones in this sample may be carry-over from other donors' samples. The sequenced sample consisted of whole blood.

The CDR3 region reads CASSLVGPPNSPLHF. The DNA reads TGTGCCAGCAGCTTAGTAGGGCCCCCTAATTCACCCCTCCACTTT. The chain links TRBV7-2 with TRBJ1-6; too little of a D gene remains to name it. Spanning cysteine to phenylalanine, the CDR3 consists of 15 amino acids. Only the CDR3 DNA stays, 45 bases, in frame from base 1. Trimming removed 1 base from V and 6 bases from J, leaving 10 bases between the germline ends. CDR1 and CDR2, per the germline V gene, are SGHTA and FQGNSA.